One T cell receptor (beta chain) is described in this entry. This sample was taken from a study of response to subunit inactivated influenza vaccine. TCRdb re-analysed the RT-PCR reads in MiXCR, keeping a single row per CDR3 protein. Here the sample spans over 650,000 distinct CDR3 sequences, about a fifth being singletons. The CDR3 consists of 14 residues. CDR1 LNHNV and CDR2 YYDKDF come from the germline V gene (reference sequence). Trimming removed 5 bases from V and 7 bases from J, with 17 bases in between. The chain employs TRBV15 and TRBJ1-1; D gene unclear. The sequencing used PBMCs from blood, collected around 5 days after vaccination. This receptor was obtained from a man over 45 who received an inactivated influenza vaccine. CDR3 nucleotide sequence: TGTGCCACCAGCCCTATCTACCTTACGAGTGAAGCTTTCTTT. Residues: CATSPIYLTSEAFF.